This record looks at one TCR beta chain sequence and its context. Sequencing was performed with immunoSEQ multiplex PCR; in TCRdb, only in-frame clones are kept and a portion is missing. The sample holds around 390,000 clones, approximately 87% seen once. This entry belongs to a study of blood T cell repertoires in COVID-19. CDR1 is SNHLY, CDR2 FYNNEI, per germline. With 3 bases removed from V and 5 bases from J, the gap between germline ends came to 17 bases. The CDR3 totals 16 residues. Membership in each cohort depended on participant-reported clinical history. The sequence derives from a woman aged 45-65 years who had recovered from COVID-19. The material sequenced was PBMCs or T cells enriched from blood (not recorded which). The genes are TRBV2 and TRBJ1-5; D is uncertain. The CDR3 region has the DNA TGTGCCAGCAGTGAGATCTCGCTCAAACATCATCAGCCCCAGCATTTT. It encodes CASSEISLKHHQPQHF.